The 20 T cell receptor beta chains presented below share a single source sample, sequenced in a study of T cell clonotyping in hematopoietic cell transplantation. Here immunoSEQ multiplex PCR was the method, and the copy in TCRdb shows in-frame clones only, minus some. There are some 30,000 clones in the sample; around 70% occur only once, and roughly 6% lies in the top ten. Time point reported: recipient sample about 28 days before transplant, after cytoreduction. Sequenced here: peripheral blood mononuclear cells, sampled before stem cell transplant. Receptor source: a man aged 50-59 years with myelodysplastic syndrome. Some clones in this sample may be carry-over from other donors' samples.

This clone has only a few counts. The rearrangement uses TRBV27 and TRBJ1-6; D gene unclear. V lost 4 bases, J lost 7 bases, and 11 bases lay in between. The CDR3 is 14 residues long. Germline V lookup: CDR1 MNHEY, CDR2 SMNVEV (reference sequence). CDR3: CASSSPGRNSPLHF. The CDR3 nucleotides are TGTGCCAGCAGTTCCCCCGGACGGAATTCACCCCTCCACTTT.

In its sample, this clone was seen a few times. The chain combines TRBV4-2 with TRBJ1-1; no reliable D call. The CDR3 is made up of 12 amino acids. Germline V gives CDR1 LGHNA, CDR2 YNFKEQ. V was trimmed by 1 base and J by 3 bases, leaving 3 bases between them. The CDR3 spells CASSQVDTEAFF. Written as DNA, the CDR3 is TGTGCCAGCAGCCAAGTTGACACTGAAGCTTTCTTT.

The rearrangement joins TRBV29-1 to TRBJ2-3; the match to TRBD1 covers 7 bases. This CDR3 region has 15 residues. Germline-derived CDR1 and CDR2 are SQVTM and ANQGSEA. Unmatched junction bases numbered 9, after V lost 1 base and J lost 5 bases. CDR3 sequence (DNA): TGCAGCGTTGAAGGGGACAGTGAAATCGGAGATACGCAGTATTTT. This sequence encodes CSVEGDSEIGDTQYF.

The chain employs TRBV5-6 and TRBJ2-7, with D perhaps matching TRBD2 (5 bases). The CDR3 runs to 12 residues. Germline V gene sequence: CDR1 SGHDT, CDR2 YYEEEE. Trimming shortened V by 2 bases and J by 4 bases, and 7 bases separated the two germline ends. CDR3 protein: CASSFEGYEQYF. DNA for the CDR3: TGTGCCAGCAGCTTTGAGGGTTACGAGCAGTACTTC. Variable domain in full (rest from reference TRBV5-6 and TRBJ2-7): DAGVTQSPTHLIKTRGQQVTLRCSPKSGHDTVSWYQQALGQGPQFIFQYYEEEERQRGNFPDRFSGHQFPNYSSELNVNALLLGDSALYLCASSFEGYEQYFGPGTRLTVT.

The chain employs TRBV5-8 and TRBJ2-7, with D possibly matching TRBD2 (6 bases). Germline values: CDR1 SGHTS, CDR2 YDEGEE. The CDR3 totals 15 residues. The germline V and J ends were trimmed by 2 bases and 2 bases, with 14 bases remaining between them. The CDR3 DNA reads TGTGCCAGCAGCTTCGATCGCGGGGTCACCTACGAGCAGTACTTC. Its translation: CASSFDRGVTYEQYF.

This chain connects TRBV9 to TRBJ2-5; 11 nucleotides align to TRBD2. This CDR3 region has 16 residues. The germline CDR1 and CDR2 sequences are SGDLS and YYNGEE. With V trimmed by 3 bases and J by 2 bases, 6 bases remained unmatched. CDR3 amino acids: CASSDRTSGPQETQYF. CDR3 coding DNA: TGTGCCAGCAGCGATCGGACTAGCGGGCCACAAGAGACCCAGTACTTC.

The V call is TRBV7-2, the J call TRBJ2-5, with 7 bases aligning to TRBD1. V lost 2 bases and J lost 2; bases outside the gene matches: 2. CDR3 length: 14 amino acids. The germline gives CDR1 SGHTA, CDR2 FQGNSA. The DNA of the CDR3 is TGTGCCAGCAGCTTACTGGGACAGCAAGAGACCCAGTACTTC. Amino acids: CASSLLGQQETQYF.

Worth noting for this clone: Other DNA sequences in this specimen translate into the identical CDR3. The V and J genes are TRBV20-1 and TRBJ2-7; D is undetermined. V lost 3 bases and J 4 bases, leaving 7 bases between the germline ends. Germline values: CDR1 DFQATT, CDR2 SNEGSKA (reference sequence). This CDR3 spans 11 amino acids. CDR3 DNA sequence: TGCAGTGCTAGGGGGTCTTACGAGCAGTACTTC. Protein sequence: CSARGSYEQYF.

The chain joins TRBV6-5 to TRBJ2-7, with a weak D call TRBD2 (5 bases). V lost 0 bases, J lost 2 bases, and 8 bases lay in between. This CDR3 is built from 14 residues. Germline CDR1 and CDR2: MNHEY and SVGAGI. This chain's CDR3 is CASSYSRVAYEQYF. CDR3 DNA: TGTGCCAGCAGTTACTCGAGGGTGGCCTACGAGCAGTACTTC.

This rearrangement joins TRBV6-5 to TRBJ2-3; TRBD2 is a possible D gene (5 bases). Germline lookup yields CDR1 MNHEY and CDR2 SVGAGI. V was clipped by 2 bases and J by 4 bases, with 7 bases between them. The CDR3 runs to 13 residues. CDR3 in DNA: TGTGCCAGCAGTTACCGAGCGGCAGATACGCAGTATTTT. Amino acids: CASSYRAADTQYF.

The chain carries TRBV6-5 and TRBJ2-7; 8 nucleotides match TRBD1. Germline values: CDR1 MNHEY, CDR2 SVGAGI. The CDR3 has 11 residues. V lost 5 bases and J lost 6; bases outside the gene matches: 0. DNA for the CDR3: TGTGCCAGCAGTGACAGGGGCGAGCAGTACTTC. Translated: CASSDRGEQYF.

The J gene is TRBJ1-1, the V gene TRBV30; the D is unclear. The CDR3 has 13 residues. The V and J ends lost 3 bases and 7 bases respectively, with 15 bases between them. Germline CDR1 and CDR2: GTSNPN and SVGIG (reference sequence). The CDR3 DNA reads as TGTGCCTGGAGCGCACGTGTTTCTGGTGAAGCTTTCTTT. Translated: CAWSARVSGEAFF.

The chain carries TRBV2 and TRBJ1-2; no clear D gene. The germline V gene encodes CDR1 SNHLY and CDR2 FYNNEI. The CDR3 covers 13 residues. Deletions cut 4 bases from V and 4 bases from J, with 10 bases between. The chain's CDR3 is CASSADGSYGYTF. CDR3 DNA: TGTGCCAGCAGTGCGGACGGAAGCTATGGCTACACCTTC.

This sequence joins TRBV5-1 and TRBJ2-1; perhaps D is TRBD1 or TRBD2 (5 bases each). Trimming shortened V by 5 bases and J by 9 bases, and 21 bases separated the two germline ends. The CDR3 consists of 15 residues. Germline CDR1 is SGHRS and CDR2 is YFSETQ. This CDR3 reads CASSGGANINGEQFF. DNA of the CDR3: TGCGCCAGCAGTGGGGGAGCGAACATTAATGGTGAGCAGTTCTTC.

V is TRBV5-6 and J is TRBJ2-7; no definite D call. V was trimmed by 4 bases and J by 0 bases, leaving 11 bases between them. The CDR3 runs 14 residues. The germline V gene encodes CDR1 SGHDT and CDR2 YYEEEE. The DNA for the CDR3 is TGTGCCAGCAGCGAGGAACGGAACTCCTACGAGCAGTACTTC. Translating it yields CASSEERNSYEQYF.

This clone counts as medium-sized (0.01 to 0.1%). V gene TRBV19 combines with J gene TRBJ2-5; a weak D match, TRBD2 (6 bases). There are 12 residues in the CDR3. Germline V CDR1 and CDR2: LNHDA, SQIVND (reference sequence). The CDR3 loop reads CATGENQETQYF. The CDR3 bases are TGTGCGACGGGGGAGAACCAAGAGACCCAGTACTTC. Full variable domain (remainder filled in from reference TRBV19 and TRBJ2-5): DGGITQSPKYLFRKEGQNVTLSCEQNLNHDAMYWYRQDPGQGLRLIYYSQIVNDFQKGDIAEGYSVSREKKESFPLTVTSAQKNPTAFYLCATGENQETQYFGPGTRLLVL.

As DNA, the CDR3 is TGCGCCAGCAGCCAAGTAAAACTTTCCTACGAGCAGTACTTC. As protein: CASSQVKLSYEQYF. The chain uses TRBV4-1 and TRBJ2-7; D is unresolved. This CDR3 has 14 residues. CDR1 is MGHRA and CDR2 is YSYEKL in the germline V gene. The germline V and J ends were trimmed by 1 base and 1 base, with 8 bases remaining between them.

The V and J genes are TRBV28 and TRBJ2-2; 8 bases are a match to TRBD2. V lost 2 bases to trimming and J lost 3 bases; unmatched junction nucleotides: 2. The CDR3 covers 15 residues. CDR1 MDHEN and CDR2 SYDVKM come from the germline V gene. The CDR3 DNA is TGTGCCAGCAGTTTAACGGGAGGGGACACCGGGGAGCTGTTTTTT. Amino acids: CASSLTGGDTGELFF.

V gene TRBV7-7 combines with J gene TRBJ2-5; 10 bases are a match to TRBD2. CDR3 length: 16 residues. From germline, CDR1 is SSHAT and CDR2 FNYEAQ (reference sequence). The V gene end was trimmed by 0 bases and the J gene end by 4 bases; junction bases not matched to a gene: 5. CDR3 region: CASSLAPAGGGETQYF. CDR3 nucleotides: TGTGCCAGCAGCTTAGCGCCAGCGGGAGGGGGAGAGACCCAGTACTTC.

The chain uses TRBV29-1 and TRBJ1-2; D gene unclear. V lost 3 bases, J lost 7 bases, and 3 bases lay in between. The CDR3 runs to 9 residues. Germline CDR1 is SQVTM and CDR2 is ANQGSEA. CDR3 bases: TGCAGCGTTGAGGGTGGCTACACCTTC. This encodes CSVEGGYTF.